The 26 T cell receptor beta chains listed next were all sequenced from one sample in a study of identical twins (dated by TCRdb to 2016 to 2017). The library was prepared using 5' RACE. The instrument given in TCRdb is Illumina HiSeq 2000. TCRdb reprocessed the public reads (quality trimming at Q25 with fastp, clone calling with MiXCR) and kept in-frame beta chains. Each CDR3 protein gets just one entry, which takes the most common genes and DNA from the rows behind it. Recorded for this sample are fewer than 650,000 distinct CDR3 sequences; 9.5% to 10% of them occurred a single time. Jointly, the top ten make up 2.5% to 3.5% of the sample. This sample was also put to use in a study of yellow fever vaccine responses in identical twins.

Sequencing was done on a sample of PBMCs. The receptors were gathered from a woman between 18 and 29 years old in good health.

This clonotype was detected only a few times. The gene calls are TRBV20-1 and TRBJ2-2, with 9 positions matching TRBD2. Germline assignment: CDR1 DFQATT and CDR2 SNEGSKA (reference sequence). J was trimmed by 2 bases and V by 0 bases; bases with no gene match: 4. This CDR3 comprises 16 residues. The CDR3 loop is CSARDRLAGNTGELFF. CDR3 nucleotides: TGCAGTGCTAGAGATAGGCTAGCGGGAAACACCGGGGAGCTGTTTTTT.

This clonotype was counted at least ten times. The V gene is TRBV6-4, the J gene TRBJ1-5; 10 positions match TRBD1. Germline trimming cut 2 bases from V and 4 bases from J; bases unmatched to any gene: 14. The germline V gene has CDR1 MRHNA and CDR2 SNTAGT. CDR3 length equals 19 residues. CDR3 nucleotides: TGTGCCAGCAGTGACCCCACTCAGGTCCGGGACAGGGGAAATCAGCCCCAGCATTTT. Translated, it gives CASSDPTQVRDRGNQPQHF.

This clonotype has a handful of counts. The genes are TRBV15 and TRBJ1-1, with 7 bases matching TRBD1. J was trimmed by 4 bases and V by 1 base; bases with no gene match: 3. Germline V gene lookup returns CDR1 LNHNV and CDR2 YYDKDF (reference sequence). The CDR3 covers 14 residues. The CDR3 DNA reads as TGTGCCACCAGCAGAGGACAGGGATTCACTGAAGCTTTCTTT. Protein sequence: CATSRGQGFTEAFF.

The rearrangement links TRBV7-9 to TRBJ1-2; 7 bases are shared with TRBD1. Germline CDR1 and CDR2: SEHNR and FQNEAQ (reference sequence). CDR3 length equals 14 residues. The V segment lost 8 bases and the J segment 4 bases; nucleotides outside the gene matches: 10. Here the CDR3 reads CASGSRDSLYGYTF. The CDR3 region has the DNA TGTGCCAGCGGTTCCCGGGACAGTCTCTATGGCTACACCTTC.

The chain employs TRBV7-8 and TRBJ1-4, with 9 bases lining up with TRBD1. Germline V gene lookup returns CDR1 SGHVS and CDR2 FQNEAQ. This CDR3 has 15 residues. J lost 7 bases, V lost 4 bases, and 7 bases had no gene match. The CDR3: CASSSLQGAREKLFF. DNA of the CDR3: TGTGCCAGCAGCTCCCTACAGGGGGCGCGTGAAAAACTGTTTTTT.

The chain is built from TRBV20-1 and TRBJ1-5, with 7 positions matching TRBD1. The germline CDR1 and CDR2 sequences are DFQATT and SNEGSKA (reference sequence). The CDR3 covers 14 residues. V lost 2 bases to trimming and J lost 3 bases; unmatched junction nucleotides: 4. The CDR3 nucleotides are TGCAGTGCTAGACCTGGACAGGACAATCAGCCCCAGCATTTT. Its protein product is CSARPGQDNQPQHF.

V and J are TRBV7-2 and TRBJ2-7, with TRBD2 as a possible D gene (6 bases). CDR1 and CDR2 (germline): SGHTA, FQGNSA. This CDR3 is built from 15 residues. Trimming left V 3 bases short and J 3 bases short, with 15 bases between. CDR3 loop: CASSFRGSGHYEQYF. The CDR3 bases are TGTGCCAGCAGCTTCCGGGGTAGCGGACACTACGAGCAGTACTTC.

This clonotype was detected ten times or more. The V and J genes are TRBV7-3 and TRBJ2-1; 12 bases map to TRBD1. The CDR3 totals 20 residues. Germline CDR1 reads SGHTA; CDR2 reads FQGTGA. Trimming removed 3 bases from V and 4 bases from J; junction bases left unmatched: 16. The CDR3 sequence is CASSLFGTGGAEPPYNEQFF. CDR3 sequence (DNA): TGTGCCAGCAGCTTGTTTGGGACAGGGGGCGCGGAGCCCCCTTACAATGAGCAGTTCTTC.

The J gene is TRBJ2-1, the V gene TRBV12-3 or TRBV12-4; the match to TRBD1 covers 8 bases. This CDR3 region has 17 residues. Germline trimming cut 11 bases from V and 0 bases from J; bases unmatched to any gene: 15. CDR3 in amino acids: CACCGTGGTPSYNEQFF. Written as DNA, the CDR3 is TGTGCCTGCTGTGGGACAGGCGGTACTCCCTCCTACAATGAGCAGTTCTTC.

The chain couples TRBV5-4 to TRBJ2-7; no clear D gene. The CDR3 is 15 residues long. In germline, CDR1 is SGHNT, CDR2 YYREEE (reference sequence). V was shortened by 2 bases and J by 5 bases, with 17 bases between the two germline ends. CDR3 coding DNA: TGTGCCAGCAGCTTCGGTGCCCGGTCGGGCGACGAGCAGTACTTC. It is translated as CASSFGARSGDEQYF.

This clonotype was seen a few times. The CDR3 sequence is CSVEDRDHEQYF. CDR3 bases: TGCAGCGTTGAGGACAGGGATCACGAGCAGTACTTC. This rearrangement joins TRBV29-1 to TRBJ2-7, with 8 bases that match TRBD1. CDR1 is SQVTM, CDR2 ANQGSEA, per germline. Germline trimming cut 3 bases from V and 5 bases from J; bases unmatched to any gene: 3. The CDR3 runs 12 residues.

This clonotype was recorded many times. The chain combines TRBV28 with TRBJ2-2; 9 bases are a match to TRBD2. Germline-derived CDR1 and CDR2 are MDHEN and SYDVKM. V was clipped by 6 bases and J by 7 bases; unmatched bases: 18. The CDR3 is made up of 18 amino acids. Written as DNA, the CDR3 is TGTGCCAGCAGGACACCCTTTCCGGCTAGCGGGACTGGCGGGGAGCTGTTTTTT. Amino acids: CASRTPFPASGTGGELFF. The whole variable domain, filled in from reference TRBV28 and TRBJ2-2, reads DVKVTQSSRYLVKRTGEKVFLECVQDMDHENMFWYRQDPGLGLRLIYFSYDVKMKEKGDIPEGYSVSREKKERFSLILESASTNQTSMYLCASRTPFPASGTGGELFFGEGSRLTVL.

This clonotype was seen a few times. The rearrangement uses TRBV5-6 and TRBJ2-2, with 8 bases lining up with TRBD2. CDR1 SGHDT and CDR2 YYEEEE come from the germline V gene. The J segment lost 6 bases and the V segment lost 2 bases, leaving 6 bases of the junction unmatched. The CDR3 loop spans 15 amino acids. The CDR3, as DNA: TGTGCCAGCAGCTTAGTGGGACTAGTTCCCGGGGAGCTGTTTTTT. Protein: CASSLVGLVPGELFF.

This clonotype was observed many times. The genes are TRBV6-2 or TRBV6-3 and TRBJ2-2; the match to TRBD2 covers 10 bases. CDR1 MNHEY and CDR2 SVGEGT come from the germline V gene. The length of the CDR3 is 15 residues. J lost 7 bases, V lost 6 bases, and 8 bases had no gene match. CDR3 in DNA: TGTGCCAGCAGCTCAGCGGGAGGGCCGAACGGGGAGCTGTTTTTT. Its translation is CASSSAGGPNGELFF.

This chain links TRBV5-1 with TRBJ2-6; D is uncertain. The ends were cut back, 0 bases at V and 1 base at J, with 8 bases in the middle. Germline values: CDR1 SGHRS, CDR2 YFSETQ. The CDR3 has 16 amino acids. The CDR3 DNA is TGCGCCAGCAGCTTGGAGCTGGGTTCTGGGGCCAACGTCCTGACTTTC. It translates to CASSLELGSGANVLTF.

The genes are TRBV27 and TRBJ2-1; the D gene could be TRBD1 or TRBD2 (5 bases each). Trimming left V 8 bases short and J 2 bases short, with 7 bases between. The CDR3 loop spans 12 amino acids. Germline CDR1 and CDR2: MNHEY and SMNVEV (reference sequence). CDR3 sequence (DNA): TGTGCCAGCCGGGGCCCCTACAATGAGCAGTTCTTC. Protein: CASRGPYNEQFF.

There are a few counts of this clonotype. The rearrangement joins TRBV19 to TRBJ1-6; 8 bases are shared with TRBD1. CDR3 size: 14 residues. Germline-derived CDR1 and CDR2 are LNHDA and SQIVND (reference sequence). V lost 9 bases to trimming and J lost 4 bases; unmatched junction nucleotides: 5. In nucleotides, the CDR3 is TGTGCCAGCCGGGGACAGGAGTATAATTCACCCCTCCACTTT. The encoded protein is CASRGQEYNSPLHF. The variable domain in full, with the rest retrieved from reference TRBV19 and TRBJ1-6, is DGGITQSPKYLFRKEGQNVTLSCEQNLNHDAMYWYRQDPGQGLRLIYYSQIVNDFQKGDIAEGYSVSREKKESFPLTVTSAQKNPTAFYLCASRGQEYNSPLHFGNGTRLTVT.

This chain joins TRBV6-2 or TRBV6-3 and TRBJ2-7, with 10 bases matching TRBD1. The CDR3 covers 15 residues. Per the germline V gene, CDR1 is MNHEY and CDR2 is SVGEGT. Trimming removed 2 bases from V and 4 bases from J; junction bases left unmatched: 5. The DNA of the CDR3 is TGTGCCAGCAGTTACGGGGACAGGGGTGGATACGAGCAGTACTTC. The encoded protein is CASSYGDRGGYEQYF.

The J gene is TRBJ1-2, the V gene TRBV7-9; a possible D gene is TRBD1 (5 bases). Per germline, CDR1 SEHNR and CDR2 FQNEAQ (reference sequence). This CDR3 is built from 15 residues. V was pared by 5 bases and J by 4 bases, with 17 bases between. This chain's CDR3 is CASSKGTGPLYGYTF. The CDR3 DNA is TGTGCCAGCAGCAAAGGGACCGGACCTCTCTATGGCTACACCTTC.

This clonotype has ten or more counts. V and J are TRBV5-1 and TRBJ2-5; D possibly uses TRBD1 or TRBD2 (5 bases each). V lost 4 bases and J lost 5, with 15 bases in between. Germline CDR1 and CDR2: SGHRS and YFSETQ. The CDR3 has 14 amino acids. The CDR3 DNA follows: TGCGCCAGCAGCCAAGGGACGAAGGACGAGACCCAGTACTTC. It translates to CASSQGTKDETQYF.

This rearrangement joins TRBV2 to TRBJ2-3; 13 nucleotides line up with TRBD2. Per the germline V gene, CDR1 is SNHLY and CDR2 is FYNNEI. There are 19 residues in the CDR3. The CDR3 loop is CTCSSGTSGVAVRLDTQYF. CDR3 bases: TGTACCTGCAGTTCTGGGACTAGCGGGGTTGCGGTACGGTTAGATACGCAGTATTTT.

This clonotype was found a few times. The chain employs TRBV7-2 and TRBJ1-1, with 8 nucleotides matching TRBD1. CDR3 length: 17 residues. V shed 5 bases, J shed 1 base, and the junction held 12 bases outside the gene matches. Germline V gene lookup returns CDR1 SGHTA and CDR2 FQGNSA. As DNA, the CDR3 is TGTGCCAGCAGCCCATCCCCCCCACAGGGGGGGAACACTGAAGCTTTCTTT. This encodes CASSPSPPQGGNTEAFF.

The chain is built from TRBV6-2 or TRBV6-3 and TRBJ2-7; 7 bases match TRBD1. Trimming removed 6 bases from V and 2 bases from J; junction bases left unmatched: 13. This CDR3 is 16 amino acids long. Germline V CDR1 and CDR2: MNHEY, SVGEGT. The CDR3 protein is CASREYGTVKTYEQYF. In DNA, the CDR3 is TGTGCCAGCAGAGAGTACGGGACAGTCAAGACCTACGAGCAGTACTTC.

This clonotype has a count of ten or more. The rearrangement uses TRBV5-1 and TRBJ2-3, with TRBD2 identical over 8 bases. This CDR3 contains 16 residues. Per the germline V gene, CDR1 is SGHRS and CDR2 is YFSETQ. V was clipped by 4 bases and J by 0 bases; unmatched bases: 7. The CDR3 loop is CASSPNAGGSTDTQYF. The CDR3 DNA reads TGCGCCAGCAGCCCTAACGCGGGGGGTAGCACAGATACGCAGTATTTT.

This chain links TRBV5-1 with TRBJ2-7, with 15 bases that match TRBD2. The CDR3 contains 18 residues. V was pared by 3 bases and J by 5 bases, with 12 bases of the junction left unmatched. Germline CDR1 reads SGHRS; CDR2 reads YFSETQ. As DNA, the CDR3 is TGCGCCAGCAGCTCGCTATTGACAGGACTAGCGGGAGGGCACGAGCAGTACTTC. The encoded protein is CASSSLLTGLAGGHEQYF.

The table lists this clonotype with a few counts. V gene TRBV21-1 combines with J gene TRBJ2-5; TRBD1, the D gene given by the table, was not confirmed from the DNA. TRBV21-1 is tagged as a pseudogene. The CDR3 totals 15 residues. CDR3 sequence reads: CASRAVGQPQETQYF. In nucleotides, the CDR3 is TGTGCCAGCAGGGCGGTGGGACAGCCCCAAGAGACCCAGTACTTC.